This T cell receptor beta chain was observed in a study of T cell changes during pregnancy in multiple sclerosis. CDR3 size: 16 residues. J was trimmed by 6 bases and V by 3 bases; bases with no gene match: 7. Per germline, CDR1 SNHLY and CDR2 FYNNEI. The repertoire was sequenced with immunoSEQ multiplex PCR; TCRdb's copy has only in-frame clones and lacks some. Counted here are over 80,000 clones, 90% occurring once; the ten biggest clones make up just over 0.75%. V is TRBV2 and J is TRBJ2-3, with TRBD1 matching over 12 bases. The sample here was peripheral blood, taken in the second trimester of pregnancy. The TCR originated in a female donor in good health, enrolled as a control in a pregnancy study. DNA of the CDR3: TGTGCCAGCAGTGAGAGGGGACAGGGGGCCGGTGATACGCAGTATTTT. It yields the protein CASSERGQGAGDTQYF.